A single sample is the source of the 3 T cell receptor beta chains below, sequenced in a study of blood T cell repertoires in COVID-19. Profiled with immunoSEQ multiplex PCR; TCRdb holds only in-frame clones, not every one. The sample has under 75,000 clones; roughly 72% are singletons. Sequencing input: peripheral blood. These receptors originate from a woman aged 65 to 85 with COVID-19, enrolled during active disease.

The chain carries TRBV19 and TRBJ2-1; 7 positions agree with TRBD2. V shed 4 bases, J shed 0 bases, and the junction held 9 bases outside the gene matches. Germline V gives CDR1 LNHDA, CDR2 SQIVND (reference sequence). The CDR3 extends over 17 amino acids. The DNA of the CDR3 is TGTGCCAGTAGTACCTCTAGCGGTGCGAGCTCCTACAATGAGCAGTTCTTC. It specifies CASSTSSGASSYNEQFF. The complete variable domain, with remaining parts taken from reference TRBV19 and TRBJ2-1, reads DGGITQSPKYLFRKEGQNVTLSCEQNLNHDAMYWYRQDPGQGLRLIYYSQIVNDFQKGDIAEGYSVSREKKESFPLTVTSAQKNPTAFYLCASSTSSGASSYNEQFFGPGTRLTVL.

The chain uses TRBV5-6 and TRBJ2-5; 7 positions agree with TRBD1. This CDR3 comprises 15 residues. Germline values: CDR1 SGHDT, CDR2 YYEEEE. J was trimmed by 1 base and V by 1 base; bases with no gene match: 4. The CDR3 DNA reads TGTGCCAGCAGCTTGAAAGGGGGCGCCCAAGAGACCCAGTACTTC. Protein product: CASSLKGGAQETQYF.

This clone was detected many times. J is TRBJ2-7 and V is TRBV5-4; 8 bases are a match to TRBD1. This CDR3 has 15 residues. The trim removed 3 bases at V and 0 bases at J, leaving 5 bases unmatched. The germline V gene encodes CDR1 SGHNT and CDR2 YYREEE (reference sequence). CDR3 in DNA: TGTGCCAGCAGCTCAGGGGGCTCTCACTCCTACGAGCAGTACTTC. Translating it yields CASSSGGSHSYEQYF.